The present T cell receptor (beta chain) was sequenced within a study of cytomegalovirus exposure and HLA in healthy donors (dated by TCRdb to about 2017). Turning to the overall study: An earlier analysis of a few hundred of the donors reported around 280 Gb of sequence data and roughly 120 million unique TCR beta sequences obtained from about 179 million T cells. Using immunosequencing, the study profiled T cell repertoires from approximately 700 subjects and related those repertoires to cytomegalovirus serostatus. In a later analysis, previously published TCR beta repertoires from 550 to 750 donors were re-analyzed and high-resolution HLA genotyping was added so that TCR occurrence patterns could be studied. The later analysis used no new phenotypic data to find candidate immune exposures, relying instead on TCR beta sequences and their occurrence across donors. Alongside the repertoire data, information on donor age, sex, ethnicity and CMV serostatus was compiled. Every discovery cohort repertoire had been produced on one sequencing platform. The study aimed to test whether signatures of past pathogen exposure could be identified by cataloging public T cell receptors. To predict cytomegalovirus infection status, the study combined high-throughput TCR immunosequencing, statistical association of individual TCRs with disease status, and machine learning. About five DR-DQ haplotypes were handled as single units for association and clustering, since linkage in the cohort was strong. Of the 300 to 500 genotyped donors, 65% to 90% were placed in the genetic ancestry cluster associated with self-reported Caucasian donors. The number of donors typed differed by locus, with about 629-630 for A, B, C, DRB1 and DQB1, about 500 for DQA1, over 600 for DPA1, and around 430 for DPB1. Besides the first cohort of around 670 subjects, a separate validation cohort made up of 120 different subjects was used. An early release covering 500 to 750 HLA-typed donors comprised 250 to 350 gigabases of sequencing data and approximately 80 million unique TCR sequences. Both class I and class II loci were covered by HLA typing, at four-digit resolution. To decide whether each TCR beta V gene segment behaved as functional or pseudogenic, an earlier analysis of some 540 of the donors relied on high-throughput TCR beta sequencing. A later genetic analysis took genome-wide SNP genotypes for about 55% of the 666 donors and used that subset as a discovery cohort. Across some 400 genotyped donors of the cohort, an average of about 220,000 unique TCR beta nucleotide sequences per donor were sequenced, and approximately 17% of those sequences were non-productive.

Library preparation used the immunoSEQ multiplex PCR assay. For the multiplex PCR, a mixture combining 60 forward primers for TCR Vbeta segments and 13 reverse primers for TCR Jbeta segments was used. The CDR3 region of rearranged TCR beta genes was amplified from genomic DNA with a multiplex PCR assay. On the Illumina HiSeq System, the amplified TCR beta libraries were sequenced as 87-base-pair reads. In the original analysis: A later analysis tallied tens of millions of unique TCR beta chains across the approximately 670 repertoires, and around 10 million of those chains were shared by two or more donors. Raw reads were error-corrected and collapsed into unique sequences with a nearest-neighbor algorithm that merged closely related sequences to remove PCR and sequencing errors. Alignment of CDR3 sequences to IMGT reference sequences was used to assign V, D and J gene segments. For a sequence to be retained, at least a six-nucleotide match to both a V gene segment and a J gene segment was required. Rearrangements were classified as productive when the CDR3 lacked stop codons and remained in frame with V and J, and all other rearrangements were classified as non-productive. CDR3 was defined by IMGT convention, running from the second conserved V-encoded cysteine to the conserved J-encoded phenylalanine. The earlier analysis of 450 to 750 of the donors excluded any sequence lacking an unambiguous match to a single V gene segment. In an earlier analysis of 450 to 750 of the donors, a V segment was called functional when productive rearrangements were above 56.7%, and segregating when the standard deviation between donors exceeded 5%. A statistical classification framework was built to diagnose cytomegalovirus status from the catalog of TCR beta chain sequences. In a later analysis, V and J genes were assigned by comparing TCR nucleotide sequences against IMGT/GENE-DB human TR gene sequences. Using the TCRdist pipeline, a later analysis assigned CDR3 sequences along with most-parsimonious VDJ recombination scenarios. In a later analysis, each TCR beta chain was defined by its CDR3 amino acid sequence together with its V-gene family, and reads without a unique V-gene family were excluded. To address suspected cross-contamination and a sequencing artifact, a later analysis removed 592 highly shared, low-generation-probability nucleotide sequences. A later analysis calculated a clonal expansion index for each public chain from normalized within-repertoire ranks of inferred template counts. In a later analysis, generation probabilities were computed using a VDJ recombination model fitted to out-of-frame rearrangements, and the results were checked against IGoR. In a later analysis, hypergeometric tests were used to score TCR-TCR, TCR-HLA and TCR-CMV co-occurrence, with a repertoire-size bias correction applied to TCR pairs. A later analysis estimated false discovery rates by permuting HLA or CMV assignments 20 times. In a later analysis, co-occurring TCRs were grouped using DBSCAN, with TCRdist sequence similarity added in when clustering inside HLA-allele-positive subsets. Repertoires with fewer than 30,000 or more than 120,000 public chains, plus five repertoires with anomalous nucleotide sharing, were excluded from co-occurrence clustering. The table was pulled from immuneACCESS by TCRdb, which kept in-frame rearrangements only. Such tables lose some clones; where checked, under half of the loss comes from unresolved V genes, and the rest has no known cause. V, J and clone size derive from that table, while D and trimming were established from the DNA sequence. Recorded for this sample are about 180,000 clones; 65% to 85% of them occurred a single time. About 1.4% of the sample goes to the ten largest clones.

The cohort consisted of 666 healthy bone marrow donors. Cohort members were all nominally healthy when sampled, although unrecorded immune exposures were likely present. The donor was CMV seropositive and belonged to the group of 250 to 300 seropositive cohort members. A peripheral blood sample was collected from each donor, and TCR beta sequencing was performed on peripheral blood mononuclear cells. Genomic DNA was extracted from the blood cell samples with the Qiagen DNeasy Blood Extraction Kit. Overall study outcomes, separate from this receptor: A later genetic analysis associated a missense DCLRE1C variant with V-gene and J-gene trimming of TCR beta chains, and an independent cohort replicated the association. Linkage disequilibrium might explain the correlated functional status among segregating V segments, but an unknown experimental factor could not be excluded. In a later analysis, HLA-associated TCR beta chains showed more clonal expansion and lower generation probabilities than non-associated chains that were equally common. According to a later genetic analysis, donors in an Asian-associated ancestry cluster had fewer N-insertions in productive TCRs than the roughly 670-donor mean. A later analysis reported that several top co-occurrence clusters appeared linked to parvovirus B19, influenza, CMV and Epstein-Barr virus. A cluster of highly shared sequence variants was judged likely to be a technical artifact of the sequencing pipeline. A total of fewer than 200 TCR beta chains were listed by the study as associated with cytomegalovirus. HLA typing was unavailable for some donors at each locus, so association tests used only the typed subset. A later analysis found that TCR association rates varied across HLA loci, with DRB1 alleles showing the most associated TCRs and HLA-C alleles the fewest. A further reported finding was that TCR beta sequences accurately predicted the HLA-A and HLA-B alleles for most subjects in the first cohort. Broadly in line with IMGT annotations, most TCR beta V segments showed up in productive rearrangements about 90% or about 30% of the time in an earlier analysis of 587 of the donors. The presence/absence analyses assumed that sequencing depth was roughly uniform across donors, and that assumption may not be true. The only immune exposure information available for the cohort was CMV serostatus. Some IMGT-functional V segments, including TRBV6-2 and TRBV6-3, could not be distinguished by the 87-base-pair reads and were therefore excluded. The earlier analysis of 587 of the donors excluded 15 to 20 rarely observed V segments, including chromosome 9 orphons, because counts were too low. Most TCR sequences were seen in very few donors, while some public TCRs were found in many individuals. Most CMV-associated TCR beta chains appeared to be HLA-restricted in a later analysis, and the HLA associations seemed to be driven largely by CMV exposure. The authors suggested that the approach could potentially be generalized to other disease states and immunological phenotypes. A later analysis associated 15,000 to 20,000 TCR beta sequences with specific HLA alleles at a false discovery rate of 0.05. A few of the identified cytomegalovirus-associated TCR beta chains were confirmed in vitro to be specific for cytomegalovirus antigens. When HLA alleles, especially DR and DQ, strongly co-occurred, attributing TCR associations to individual alleles was difficult. The cohort was sequenced for TCR beta chains only, and without alpha or paired-chain data the features that could be detected were limited. The classifier was reported to diagnose cytomegalovirus status with high specificity and sensitivity in both the original cohort and the validation cohort.

Taken from cysteine to phenylalanine, the CDR3 has 15 residues. The entry retains the CDR3 DNA only, 45 bases that are in frame from base 1. The germline ends are 12 bases apart after V is trimmed by 1 base and J by 5 bases. CDR1 is given as MGHRA and CDR2 as YSYEKL, both from the germline V gene. Concerning this clone: The antigen it binds to is not known. Base quality data are lacking; no much larger clone is found one base away.

Sample: PBMCs. Recombination linked TRBV4-1 to TRBJ2-1; TRBD2 might be the D gene, on 5 matching bases. The source is a girl between 5 and 17 years old in good health and CMV-seropositive. The sequence in DNA is TGCGCCAGCAGCCAAGGGACTGGCGGAAACAATGAGCAGTTCTTC. This translates into CASSQGTGGNNEQFF.